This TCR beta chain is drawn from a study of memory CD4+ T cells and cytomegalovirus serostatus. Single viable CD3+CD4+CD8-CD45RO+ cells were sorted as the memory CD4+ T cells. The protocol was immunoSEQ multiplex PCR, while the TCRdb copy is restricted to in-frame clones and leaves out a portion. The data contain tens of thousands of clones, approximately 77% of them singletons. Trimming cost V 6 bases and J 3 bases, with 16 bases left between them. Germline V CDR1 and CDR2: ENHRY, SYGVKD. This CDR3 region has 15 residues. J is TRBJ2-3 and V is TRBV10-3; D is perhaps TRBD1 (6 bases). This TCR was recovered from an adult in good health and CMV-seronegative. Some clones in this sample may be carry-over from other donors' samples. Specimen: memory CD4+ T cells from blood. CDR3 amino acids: CAIREQGRVTDTQYF. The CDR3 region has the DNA TGTGCCATCAGGGAACAGGGTCGTGTTACAGATACGCAGTATTTT.